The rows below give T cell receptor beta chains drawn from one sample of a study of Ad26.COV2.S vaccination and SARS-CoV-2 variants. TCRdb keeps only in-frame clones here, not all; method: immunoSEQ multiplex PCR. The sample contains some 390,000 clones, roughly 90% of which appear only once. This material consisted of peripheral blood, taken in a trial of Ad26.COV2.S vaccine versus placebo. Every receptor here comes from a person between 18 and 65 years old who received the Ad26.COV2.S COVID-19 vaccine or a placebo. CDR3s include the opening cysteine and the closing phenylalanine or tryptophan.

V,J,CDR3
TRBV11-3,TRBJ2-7,CASSLAGTYEQYF
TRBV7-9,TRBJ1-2,CASSLDLGGANGYTF
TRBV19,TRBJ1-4,CASRDGTANEKLFF
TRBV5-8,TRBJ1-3,CASSSDPPRRNTIYF
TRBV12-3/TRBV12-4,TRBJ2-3,CASSFVGDTQYF
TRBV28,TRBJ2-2,CASSLWSGRAGRELFF
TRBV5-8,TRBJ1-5,CASSWGPGGSNQPQHF
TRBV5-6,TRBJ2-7,CASHRVGYEQYF
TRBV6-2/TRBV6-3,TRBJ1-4,CASSTFPGTANEKLFF
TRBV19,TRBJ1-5,CASSIGTDNQPQHF
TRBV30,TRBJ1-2,CAWTPDRAYYGYTF
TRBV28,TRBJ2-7,CASSPRVHPSEEQYF
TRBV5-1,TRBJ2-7,CASRTSGSIYEQYF
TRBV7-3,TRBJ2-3,CASSPGLSMDTDTQYF
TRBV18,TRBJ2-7,CASSPRDRGTYEQYF
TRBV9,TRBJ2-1,CASSVGRAHRGEQFF
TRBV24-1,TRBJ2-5,CATSASGGFETQYF
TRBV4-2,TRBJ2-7,CASSQGTSGSSYEQYF
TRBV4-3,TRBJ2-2,CASSQGLLMGELFF
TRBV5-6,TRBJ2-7,CASRRQGIYEQYF
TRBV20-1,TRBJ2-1,CSASDREQFF
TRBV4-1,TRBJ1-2,CASSQRGTGRGYTF
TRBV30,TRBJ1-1,CAWSGIGLNTEAFF
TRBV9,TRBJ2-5,CASSVGGGRASETQYF
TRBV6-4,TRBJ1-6,CASSDSTGGSPLHF
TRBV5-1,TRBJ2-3,CASSLVAGPTDTQYF
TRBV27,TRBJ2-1,CASINLGPAGNEQFF
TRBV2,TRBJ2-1,CASRPSRSNEQFF
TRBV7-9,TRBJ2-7,CASSRAPRLAGGYEQYF
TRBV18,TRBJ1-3,CASSPLREPSGNTIYF
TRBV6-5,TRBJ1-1,CASSYGPGRGRQAFF
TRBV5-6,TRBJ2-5,CASSRQGRQETQYF
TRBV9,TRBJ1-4,CASSVAGQQNEKLFF
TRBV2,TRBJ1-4,CASSLQGAPDEKLFF
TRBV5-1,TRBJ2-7,CASSLGRMTYEQYF
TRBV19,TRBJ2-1,CASTPLAGVYEQFF
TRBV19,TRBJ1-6,CASSQISSGLNSPLHF
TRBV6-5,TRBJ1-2,CASSYSPDRGGYGYTF
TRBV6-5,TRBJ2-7,CASSRTTSGIYEQYF
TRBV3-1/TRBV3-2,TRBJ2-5,CASSETSGPQETQYF
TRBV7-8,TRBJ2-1,CASSDQGLANEQFF
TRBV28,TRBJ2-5,CASSFVGSLARGQETQYF
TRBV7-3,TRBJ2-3,CASSSLAGVGDTQYF